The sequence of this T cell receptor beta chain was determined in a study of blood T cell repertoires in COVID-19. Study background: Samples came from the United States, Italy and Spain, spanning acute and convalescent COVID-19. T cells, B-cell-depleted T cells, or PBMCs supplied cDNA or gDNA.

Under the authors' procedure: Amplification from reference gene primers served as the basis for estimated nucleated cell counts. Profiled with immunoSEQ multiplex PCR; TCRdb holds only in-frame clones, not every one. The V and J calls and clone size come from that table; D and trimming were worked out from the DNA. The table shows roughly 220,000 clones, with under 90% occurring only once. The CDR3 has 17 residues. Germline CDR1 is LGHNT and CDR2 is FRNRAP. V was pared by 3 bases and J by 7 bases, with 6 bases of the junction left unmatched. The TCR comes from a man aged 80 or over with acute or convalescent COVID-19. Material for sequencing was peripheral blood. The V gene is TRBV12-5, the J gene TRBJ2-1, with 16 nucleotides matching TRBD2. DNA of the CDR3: TGTGCTAGTGGTTTAACCCTGGGACTAGCGGGAGGGAATGAGCAGTTCTTC. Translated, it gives CASGLTLGLAGGNEQFF.